The entry below gives a single TCR beta chain sequence along with its context. Its antigen is still unknown. Autoimmune disease history or systemic immunosuppression disqualified patients. The CDR3 length is 13 residues. The V gene end was trimmed by 6 bases and the J gene end by 6 bases; junction bases not matched to a gene: 5. Germline values: CDR1 MNHNY, CDR2 SVGAGI (reference sequence). This sample stems from a study of OX40 agonist ivuxolimab in advanced cancers. On the study more broadly: Ivuxolimab, an antibody acting as an agonist of OX40 (CD134), was used to treat patients. Overall study results and limits: Clones of CD4+ and CD8+ blood T cells grew by week 6 at doses of 0.1 to 3.0 mg/kg. Expanded clones were, on average, more numerous in CD8+ T cells than in CD4+.

The repertoire was sequenced with immunoSEQ multiplex PCR; TCRdb's copy has only in-frame clones and lacks some. The sample records about 61,000 clones, around 93% being singletons. The sequence was obtained from an adult with an advanced solid tumor such as melanoma, head and neck, liver or kidney cancer. The sequencing used CD4+ or CD8+ T cells sorted from blood, collected in a trial of the OX40 agonist ivuxolimab. The V gene is TRBV6-6, the J gene TRBJ1-2; 9 bases align to TRBD1. The CDR3 nucleotides read TGTGCCAGCAGCCCCGGACAGGGGAATGGCTACACCTTC. As protein: CASSPGQGNGYTF.